The entry below describes one T cell receptor (beta chain). What it binds is unknown. The sample belongs to a study of CD8 T cells in ankylosing spondylitis. General observations from the study: Characteristic, it appeared, of ankylosing spondylitis blood was a TCR beta motif of fewer than 10 highly homologous variants.

J lost 10 bases, V lost 1 base, and 13 bases had no gene match. Germline CDR1 reads DFQATT; CDR2 reads SNEGSKA (reference sequence). The CDR3 contains 15 residues. TCRdb re-derived calls from the 5' RACE reads in MiXCR, one entry per CDR3 protein. The data hold about 440,000 distinct CDR3 sequences, with roughly 15% observed a single time. The sample was blood, either unsorted or a sorted T cell fraction (not recorded which). The V gene is TRBV20-1, the J gene TRBJ2-1, with 7 positions matching TRBD2. The TCR comes from a male donor with ankylosing spondylitis. DNA of the CDR3: TGCAGTGCTAGAGGGACTAGGGGATCCCGTCAAGAGCAGTTCTTC. This translates into CSARGTRGSRQEQFF.